Listed below are T cell receptor beta chains from one sample, sequenced in a study of CD8+ T cells in alopecia areata. Profiling relied on immunoSEQ multiplex PCR, and the TCRdb table lists in-frame clones only, not all of them. The repertoire holds around 190,000 clones, with roughly three fifths as singletons. Sequencing was done on a sample of CD8+ T cells sorted from blood. All receptors come from a human donor in good health. Both conserved end residues are part of each CDR3. A D gene is named only where the DNA matches it firmly. Size is stated for part of the rows, as once, few or many counts, or as a class when the clone is expanded.

V,J,size,D,CDR3,DNA
TRBV7-9,TRBJ1-4,few,.,CASSPPADVATNEKLFF,TGTGCCAGCAGCCCGCCGGCGGATGTTGCAACTAATGAAAAACTGTTTTTT
TRBV29-1,TRBJ1-1,.,.,CSALVGGADTEAFF,TGCAGCGCCCTAGTCGGGGGGGCAGACACTGAAGCTTTCTTT
TRBV4-1,TRBJ1-6,.,.,CASSQVRAANSPLHF,TGCGCCAGCAGCCAAGTCCGGGCAGCTAATTCACCCCTCCACTTT
TRBV27,TRBJ2-7,few,TRBD1,CASSRDSTYEQYF,TGTGCCAGCAGTCGGGACAGTACCTACGAGCAGTACTTC
TRBV4-1,TRBJ1-2,.,TRBD1,CASSRGTGINYGYTF,TGCGCCAGCAGCCGGGGGACAGGGATTAACTATGGCTACACCTTC
TRBV12-5,TRBJ2-7,.,.,CASGIRPYEQYF,TGTGCTAGTGGTATCCGACCCTACGAGCAGTACTTC
TRBV7-9,TRBJ1-2,.,.,CASSLGGEIGYGYTF,TGTGCCAGCAGCTTAGGTGGGGAGATTGGCTATGGCTACACCTTC
TRBV9,TRBJ2-7,once,.,CASSPTGWEQYF,TGTGCCAGCAGCCCGACAGGCTGGGAGCAGTACTTC
TRBV30,TRBJ1-1,few,.,CAWSVGLGTGEAFF,TGTGCCTGGAGTGTAGGGCTTGGAACAGGTGAAGCTTTCTTT
TRBV5-6,TRBJ1-1,.,.,CASSRSYREAFF,TGTGCCAGCAGTCGTTCCTACAGGGAAGCTTTCTTT
TRBV10-3,TRBJ2-1,few,TRBD2,CAISRAGGSYNEQFF,TGTGCCATCAGCCGAGCGGGGGGGTCCTACAATGAGCAGTTCTTC
TRBV29-1,TRBJ2-2,.,.,CSVSKGTANTGELFF,TGCAGCGTCAGCAAGGGGACGGCGAACACCGGGGAGCTGTTTTTT
TRBV27,TRBJ2-3,.,.,CASSPNRDTQYF,TGTGCCAGCAGTCCCAATCGGGATACGCAGTATTTT
TRBV29-1,TRBJ2-7,.,.,CSVRGGIYEQYF,TGCAGCGTCCGAGGGGGGATCTACGAGCAGTACTTC
TRBV4-1,TRBJ1-6,.,.,CASSQVGPGALHF,TGCGCCAGCAGCCAAGTGGGGCCGGGGGCCCTCCACTTT
TRBV7-6,TRBJ1-5,once,.,CASSLGAGRQPQHF,TGTGCCAGCAGCTTAGGGGCAGGGCGGCAGCCCCAGCATTTT
TRBV6-5,TRBJ1-2,.,.,CASTGDPGGYTF,TGTGCCAGCACTGGGGACCCGGGAGGCTACACCTTC
TRBV4-2,TRBJ1-4,.,.,CASSQESTRATNEKLFF,TGTGCCAGCAGCCAAGAGTCGACAAGAGCAACTAATGAAAAACTGTTTTTT
TRBV29-1,TRBJ1-2,.,TRBD1,CSGTTGGVYGYTF,TGCAGCGGGACCACAGGGGGCGTCTATGGCTACACCTTC
TRBV29-1,TRBJ2-5,.,TRBD1,CSAERTGAGETQYF,TGCAGCGCCGAACGCACAGGGGCCGGAGAGACCCAGTACTTC
TRBV29-1,TRBJ1-2,.,.,CSADGPRDYGYTF,TGCAGCGCCGACGGGCCTAGGGACTATGGCTACACCTTC
TRBV29-1,TRBJ1-2,.,.,CSVEGAYGYTF,TGCAGCGTTGAGGGAGCATATGGCTACACCTTC
TRBV9,TRBJ2-1,.,.,CASSVAMDYPYNEQFF,TGTGCCAGCAGCGTAGCTATGGACTACCCCTACAATGAGCAGTTCTTC
TRBV27,TRBJ1-5,.,.,CASSSDSNQPQHF,TGTGCCAGCAGTAGTGATAGCAATCAGCCCCAGCATTTT
TRBV27,TRBJ1-1,.,.,CASSLSMEGMNTEAFF,TGTGCCAGCAGTTTATCGATGGAGGGGATGAACACTGAAGCTTTCTTT